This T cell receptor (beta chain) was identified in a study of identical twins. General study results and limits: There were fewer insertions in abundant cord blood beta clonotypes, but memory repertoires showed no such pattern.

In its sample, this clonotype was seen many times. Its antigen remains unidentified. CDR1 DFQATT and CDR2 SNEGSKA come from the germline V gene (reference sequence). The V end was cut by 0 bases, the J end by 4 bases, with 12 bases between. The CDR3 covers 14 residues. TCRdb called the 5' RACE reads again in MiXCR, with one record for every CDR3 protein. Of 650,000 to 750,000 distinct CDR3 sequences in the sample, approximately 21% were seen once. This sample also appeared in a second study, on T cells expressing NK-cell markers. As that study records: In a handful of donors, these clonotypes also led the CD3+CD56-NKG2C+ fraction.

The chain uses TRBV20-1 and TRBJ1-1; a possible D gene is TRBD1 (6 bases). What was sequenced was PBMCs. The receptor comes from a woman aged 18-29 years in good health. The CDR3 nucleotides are TGCAGTGCTAGAGATCCCAGGGGAGGCACTGAAGCTTTCTTT. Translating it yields CSARDPRGGTEAFF.